Listed here are 24 T cell receptor beta chains from one sample, sequenced in a study of ipilimumab plus nivolumab after autologous stem cell transplantation. The method was immunoSEQ multiplex PCR; TCRdb's version includes in-frame clones alone and lacks a portion of them. The sample yields fewer than 20,000 clones, 80% to 90% seen once. The sequencing here drew on PBMCs, taken in a trial of ipilimumab plus nivolumab as post-transplant consolidation. These TCRs come from a male donor with diffuse large B-cell lymphoma.

V is TRBV19 and J is TRBJ2-2, with 7 bases matching TRBD1. CDR1 LNHDA and CDR2 SQIVND come from the germline V gene (reference sequence). V lost 5 bases and J lost 3; bases outside the gene matches: 6. The CDR3 contains 15 residues. The CDR3 protein is CASSARDRYTGELFF. Here the CDR3 DNA reads TGTGCCAGTAGTGCCCGGGACAGATACACCGGGGAGCTGTTTTTT.

J is TRBJ2-2 and V is TRBV2; 7 nucleotides match TRBD1. The V gene's germline CDR1 is SNHLY and CDR2 FYNNEI. CDR3 length: 14 residues. V shed 6 bases and J 3 bases; nucleotides not matched to a gene: 4. CDR3 region: CASSVGQDTGELFF. For the CDR3, the DNA is TGTGCCAGCAGCGTAGGACAGGACACCGGGGAGCTGTTTTTT.

The chain joins TRBV10-2 to TRBJ1-1; 7 bases agree with TRBD1. This CDR3 region has 14 residues. The germline V gene encodes CDR1 WSHSY and CDR2 SAAADI. Trimming removed 3 bases from V and 1 base from J; junction bases left unmatched: 2. DNA for the CDR3: TGCGCCAGCAGTGAACGACAGGGGAACACTGAAGCTTTCTTT. It is translated as CASSERQGNTEAFF.

This chain uses TRBV9 with TRBJ1-1; D is unclear. Trimming removed 3 bases at V and 0 bases at J, with 6 bases between. The CDR3 length is 13 residues. Germline assignment: CDR1 SGDLS and CDR2 YYNGEE. As DNA, the CDR3 is TGTGCCAGCAGCGAAAACGTGAACACTGAAGCTTTCTTT. It is translated as CASSENVNTEAFF.

The V call is TRBV2, the J call TRBJ2-3, with D unclear. There are 12 residues in the CDR3. The ends were cut back, 4 bases at V and 4 bases at J, with 6 bases in the middle. Germline V CDR1 and CDR2: SNHLY, FYNNEI. This chain's CDR3 is CASSVNPDTQYF. CDR3 sequence (DNA): TGTGCCAGCAGTGTGAACCCAGATACGCAGTATTTT.

This clone was seen only a few times. This chain joins TRBV11-2 and TRBJ2-3, with 10 bases identical to TRBD2. The CDR3 has 17 residues. Trimming cost V 2 bases and J 4 bases; bases outside gene matches: 9. Germline V gene lookup returns CDR1 SGHAT and CDR2 FQNNGV. The CDR3 sequence: CASSLIGSGGAPDTQYF. In nucleotides, the CDR3 is TGTGCCAGCAGCTTAATAGGAAGCGGGGGGGCCCCAGATACGCAGTATTTT.

The chain couples TRBV7-2 to TRBJ1-1; no clear D. Germline lookup yields CDR1 SGHTA and CDR2 FQGNSA. The CDR3 sequence is 14 residues long. V shed 10 bases and J shed 0 bases, with 15 bases lying between them. The CDR3 bases are TGTGCCACACGACCCGGGCTTATGAACACTGAAGCTTTCTTT. The encoded protein is CATRPGLMNTEAFF.

V usage is TRBV6-5 and J usage is TRBJ1-3, with D possibly being TRBD1 (6 bases). The CDR3 length is 15 residues. Germline CDR1 and CDR2: MNHEY and SVGAGI. Trimming shortened V by 2 bases and J by 2 bases, and 10 bases separated the two germline ends. This CDR3 reads CASSYPTGTGNTIYF. CDR3 DNA sequence: TGTGCCAGCAGTTACCCTACAGGGACTGGAAACACCATATATTTT.

This rearrangement joins TRBV6-6 to TRBJ2-7; D is perhaps TRBD1 or TRBD2 (5 bases each). V lost 2 bases to trimming and J lost 2 bases, with 10 bases between them. The CDR3 spans 14 residues. The germline CDR1 and CDR2 sequences are MNHNY and SVGAGI (reference sequence). CDR3 coding DNA: TGTGCCAGCAGTTACAAGGGGACCCCCTACGAGCAGTACTTC. This sequence encodes CASSYKGTPYEQYF.

This chain links TRBV19 with TRBJ2-5; the match to TRBD2 covers 7 bases. V shed 3 bases and J 0 bases; nucleotides not matched to a gene: 4. The CDR3 spans 15 residues. Per germline, CDR1 LNHDA and CDR2 SQIVND (reference sequence). This CDR3 reads CASSMGGTYQETQYF. CDR3 nucleotide sequence: TGTGCCAGTAGTATGGGAGGGACTTACCAAGAGACCCAGTACTTC.

The V and J genes are TRBV18 and TRBJ1-6; 7 bases are shared with TRBD1. The germline gives CDR1 KGHSH, CDR2 LQKENI. There are 16 residues in the CDR3. The trim removed 1 base at V and 8 bases at J, leaving 8 bases unmatched. CDR3: CASSPRTGGWDSPLHF. CDR3 nucleotide sequence: TGTGCCAGCTCACCACGGACAGGAGGGTGGGATTCACCCCTCCACTTT.

The chain joins TRBV2 to TRBJ2-2, with 15 bases fitting TRBD2. The V and J ends lost 5 bases and 1 base, in that order; junction bases with no gene match: 2. CDR3 size: 17 residues. Germline V gene data show CDR1 as SNHLY and CDR2 as FYNNEI. The CDR3 coding sequence is TGTGCCAGCAGTTGGACTAGCGGGAGGGGGAACACCGGGGAGCTGTTTTTT. Protein: CASSWTSGRGNTGELFF.

This clone showed up just a few times. The chain combines TRBV7-2 with TRBJ2-3, with D possibly being TRBD1 or TRBD2 (6 bases each). CDR1 SGHTA and CDR2 FQGNSA come from the germline V gene. Trimming took off 1 base at V and 3 bases at J, with 14 bases between the two ends. This CDR3 is 16 amino acids long. The CDR3 reads CASSLEGGGVTDTQYF. The CDR3 DNA sequence: TGTGCCAGCAGCTTAGAGGGGGGCGGGGTGACAGATACGCAGTATTTT. Full variable domain (remainder filled in from reference TRBV7-2 and TRBJ2-3): GAGVSQSPSNKVTEKGKDVELRCDPISGHTALYWYRQSLGQGLEFLIYFQGNSAPDKSGLPSDRFSAERTGGSVSTLTIQRTQQEDSAVYLCASSLEGGGVTDTQYFGPGTRLTVL.

This clone came up once. This chain uses TRBV5-6 with TRBJ1-5; D gene uncertain. V lost 2 bases to trimming and J lost 2 bases, with 14 bases between them. CDR3 length equals 16 residues. The germline CDR1 and CDR2 sequences are SGHDT and YYEEEE. Here the CDR3 reads CASSLGPLSGNQPQHF. In DNA form, the CDR3 reads TGTGCCAGCAGCTTAGGACCCCTTAGCGGCAATCAGCCCCAGCATTTT.

This rearrangement joins TRBV9 to TRBJ2-7; D gene uncertain. Germline V CDR1 and CDR2: SGDLS, YYNGEE. Trimming took off 5 bases at V and 0 bases at J, with 12 bases between the two ends. CDR3 length: 14 amino acids. CDR3 amino acids: CASSPHGRSYEQYF. DNA for the CDR3: TGTGCCAGCAGTCCCCACGGACGCTCCTACGAGCAGTACTTC.

The J gene is TRBJ1-5, the V gene TRBV7-2; D not certain. This CDR3 comprises 14 residues. V lost 1 base and J 4 bases, leaving 8 bases between the germline ends. Germline-derived CDR1 and CDR2 are SGHTA and FQGNSA. CDR3 sequence reads: CASSLGGGNQPQHF. In DNA, the CDR3 is TGTGCCAGCAGCTTAGGTGGCGGGAATCAGCCCCAGCATTTT.

This clone occurred a few times. The chain combines TRBV2 with TRBJ2-7; 14 positions match TRBD2. This CDR3 has 15 residues. CDR1 and CDR2 (germline): SNHLY, FYNNEI. V lost 6 bases to trimming and J lost 2 bases; unmatched junction nucleotides: 3. CDR3 nucleotides: TGTGCCAGCAGCGTGACTAGCGGGAGGGCCTACGAGCAGTACTTC. It translates to CASSVTSGRAYEQYF. Filled out from reference TRBV2 and TRBJ2-7, the complete variable domain reads EPEVTQTPSHQVTQMGQEVILRCVPISNHLYFYWYRQILGQKVEFLVSFYNNEISEKSEIFDDQFSVERPDGSNFTLKIRSTKLEDSAMYFCASSVTSGRAYEQYFGPGTRLTVT.

V and J are TRBV29-1 and TRBJ1-5; maybe TRBD1 (5 bases). Trimming took off 7 bases at V and 0 bases at J, with 25 bases between the two ends. The CDR3 spans 18 residues. Looked up from germline, CDR1 is SQVTM and CDR2 is ANQGSEA. The CDR3 DNA reads as TGCAGCGGCAGCGAAGAGAAGGGGCCCTCATATAGCAATCAGCCCCAGCATTTT. Its translation is CSGSEEKGPSYSNQPQHF.

This clone was observed a single time. The V gene is TRBV6-5, the J gene TRBJ2-3, with no clear D. The CDR3 has 14 residues. CDR1 and CDR2 from the germline V gene are MNHEY and SVGAGI. Trimming removed 5 bases at V and 0 bases at J, with 9 bases between. The CDR3 sequence: CASSGLGSTDTQYF. CDR3 bases: TGTGCCAGCAGTGGGCTAGGGAGCACAGATACGCAGTATTTT.

The chain couples TRBV7-2 to TRBJ2-2, with 9 bases aligning to TRBD2. Germline values: CDR1 SGHTA, CDR2 FQGNSA. The CDR3 runs to 18 residues. The V segment lost 5 bases and the J segment 5 bases; nucleotides outside the gene matches: 15. The DNA for the CDR3 is TGTGCCAGCAGCGCCCCGGGACTAGCCTTCGAGGGGACCGGGGAGCTGTTTTTT. The encoded protein is CASSAPGLAFEGTGELFF.

The J gene is TRBJ1-2, the V gene TRBV5-3, with D possibly matching TRBD1 (5 bases). TRBV5-3 qualifies as an ORF whose function is uncertain. Trimming cost V 0 bases and J 4 bases, with 10 bases left between them. The CDR3 covers 14 residues. The CDR3: CARSLGQQTYGYTF. DNA for the CDR3: TGTGCCAGAAGCTTGGGACAGCAGACCTATGGCTACACCTTC.

This clone was observed once. The rearrangement links TRBV15 to TRBJ2-3, with 7 bases that match TRBD1. The CDR3 length is 15 residues. Per germline, CDR1 LNHNV and CDR2 YYDKDF (reference sequence). Trimming removed 3 bases from V and 2 bases from J; junction bases left unmatched: 5. The CDR3 spells CATSRQQGSTDTQYF. CDR3 sequence (DNA): TGTGCCACCAGCAGGCAACAGGGGTCCACAGATACGCAGTATTTT.

V is TRBV7-2 and J is TRBJ2-1; 10 nucleotides align to TRBD2. The CDR3 runs to 18 residues. CDR1 is SGHTA, CDR2 FQGNSA, per germline. J gave up 0 bases and V 3 bases, and 8 bases lay outside the gene matches. CDR3 nucleotide sequence: TGTGCCAGCAGCTTGGGTACTAGCGGGGATCCCTCCTACAATGAGCAGTTCTTC. Protein: CASSLGTSGDPSYNEQFF.

The chain recombines TRBV12-5 with TRBJ1-1; D is unclear. CDR3 length: 13 amino acids. CDR1 and CDR2 from the germline V gene are LGHNT and FRNRAP. The V end lost 5 bases, the J end lost 8 bases, and 15 bases lay between the germline ends. For the CDR3, the DNA is TGTGCTAGTGGTCCCACTTTCCGAGCCGAAGCTTTCTTT. The encoded protein is CASGPTFRAEAFF.